One and the same sample provided the 30 T cell receptor beta chains below, sequenced in a study of cytomegalovirus exposure and HLA in healthy donors. Primers included in the PCR were 60 Vbeta and 13 Jbeta primers. Profiled with immunoSEQ multiplex PCR; TCRdb holds only in-frame clones, not every one. The sample holds 120,000 to 150,000 clones, about 85% seen once. Sequenced sample: PBMCs. The source is a boy aged 2-9 years in good health and CMV-seronegative.

V is TRBV18 and J is TRBJ2-5; D may be TRBD2 (6 bases). CDR1 KGHSH and CDR2 LQKENI come from the germline V gene. V was clipped by 3 bases and J by 5 bases, with 13 bases between them. The CDR3 is made up of 14 amino acids. CDR3 nucleotides: TGTGCCAGCTCACCTTTGGGGGAGGCGGAGACCCAGTACTTC. Amino acids: CASSPLGEAETQYF. Filled out from reference TRBV18 and TRBJ2-5, the complete variable domain reads NAGVMQNPRHLVRRRGQEARLRCSPMKGHSHVYWYRQLPEEGLKFMVYLQKENIIDESGMPKERFSAEFPKEGPSILRIQQVVRGDSAAYFCASSPLGEAETQYFGPGTRLLVL.

This chain connects TRBV28 to TRBJ2-1, with 10 nucleotides matching TRBD1. This CDR3 is 16 amino acids long. With 3 bases clipped from V and 9 bases from J, the junction kept 11 bases outside the gene matches. CDR1 and CDR2 (germline): MDHEN, SYDVKM. CDR3 DNA sequence: TGTGCCAGCAGTTTGGTTGGGACAGGGGTTTTGGCTGAGCAGTTCTTC. Its translation is CASSLVGTGVLAEQFF.

This clone was picked up one time. The chain is built from TRBV6-5 and TRBJ2-5; weak D call: TRBD2 (6 bases). The V gene lost 4 bases and the J gene lost 11 bases, with 26 bases spanning the gap. Germline CDR1 and CDR2: MNHEY and SVGAGI. This CDR3 region has 16 residues. DNA of the CDR3: TGTGCCAGCAGTTTAATGGAGGGGACCTCGCTGGGGGAGCAGTACTTC. Translated: CASSLMEGTSLGEQYF.

This chain connects TRBV7-3 to TRBJ1-2, with 12 bases matching TRBD1. Germline CDR1 reads SGHTA; CDR2 reads FQGTGA. CDR3 length: 18 residues. With 5 bases clipped from V and 4 bases from J, the junction kept 14 bases outside the gene matches. The CDR3 coding sequence is TGTGCCAGCAGCCCAATCCGGGACAGGGGGCTTCAACGCTATGGCTACACCTTC. It is translated as CASSPIRDRGLQRYGYTF.

This chain links TRBV10-3 with TRBJ2-1; 9 nucleotides align to TRBD1. The V gene's germline CDR1 is ENHRY and CDR2 SYGVKD. Unmatched junction bases numbered 12, after V lost 10 bases and J lost 5 bases. The CDR3 has 15 residues. CDR3 DNA sequence: TGTGCCACCCAGAACGGACAGGGGAGGAACAATGAGCAGTTCTTC. It yields the protein CATQNGQGRNNEQFF.

The chain carries TRBV6-1 and TRBJ1-4, with 7 bases that match TRBD1. Germline V gene lookup returns CDR1 MNHNS and CDR2 SASEGT. After removal of 6 bases from V and 4 bases from J, the junction contained 5 bases not matched to a gene. This CDR3 region has 14 residues. Written as DNA, the CDR3 is TGTGCCAGCAGGAGACAGGGCCTTAATGAAAAACTGTTTTTT. This translates into CASRRQGLNEKLFF.

This chain joins TRBV7-9 and TRBJ2-5; 10 nucleotides align to TRBD2. The CDR3 runs to 14 residues. Trimming removed 5 bases from V and 3 bases from J; junction bases left unmatched: 3. The germline V gene encodes CDR1 SEHNR and CDR2 FQNEAQ (reference sequence). The CDR3 loop is CASSILAGEETQYF. CDR3 in DNA: TGTGCCAGCAGCATCCTAGCGGGGGAAGAGACCCAGTACTTC.

V gene TRBV11-3 combines with J gene TRBJ2-3; TRBD2 agrees at 11 bases. J was trimmed by 3 bases and V by 4 bases; bases with no gene match: 9. Germline lookup yields CDR1 SGHNT and CDR2 YENEEA. CDR3 length: 17 amino acids. As DNA, the CDR3 is TGTGCCAGCAGCTCACCATTACTAGCGGGAGAAACAGATACGCAGTATTTT. It codes for CASSSPLLAGETDTQYF.

The table lists this clone with a count of one. At one of its ends the junction is not consistent with the germline gene, which may arise from a read error. V and J are TRBV7-9 and TRBJ1-5; tentatively, D is TRBD1 (6 bases). The CDR3 runs 14 residues. Germline loops: CDR1 SEHNR, CDR2 FQNEAQ (reference sequence). The CDR3 DNA reads as TGTTCCAGCAGTCTAGGGGGGGGATTGCAGCCCCAGCATTTT. The encoded protein is CSSSLGGGLQPQHF.

This clone has only one observation. The rearrangement joins TRBV5-8 to TRBJ1-1, with 9 nucleotides matching TRBD1. The germline gives CDR1 SGHTS, CDR2 YDEGEE. This CDR3 comprises 15 residues. Trimming took 6 bases from V and 3 from J; bases not matched to a gene: 9. Here the CDR3 DNA reads TGTGCCAGCATGCTCCGGGACAGGGTGTACACTGAAGCTTTCTTT. Translating gives CASMLRDRVYTEAFF. Looking up the rest from reference TRBV5-8 and TRBJ1-1 gives the full variable domain: EAGVTQSPTHLIKTRGQQATLRCSPISGHTSVYWYQQALGLGLQFLLWYDEGEERNRGNFPPRFSGRQFPNYSSELNVNALELEDSALYLCASMLRDRVYTEAFFGQGTRLTVV.

The chain links TRBV5-5 to TRBJ1-2; D might be TRBD1 (6 bases). Germline CDR1 and CDR2: SGHKS and YYEKEE (reference sequence). The CDR3 covers 13 residues. Trimming stripped 4 bases from V and 7 bases from J, with 14 bases between. CDR3 bases: TGTGCCAGCAGCGGGCAGGGGAGGGGTGGCTACACCTTC. Translating gives CASSGQGRGGYTF.

The chain combines TRBV28 with TRBJ1-3; 8 bases match TRBD1. Germline CDR1 reads MDHEN; CDR2 reads SYDVKM. V shed 7 bases and J 4 bases; nucleotides not matched to a gene: 12. The CDR3 is 16 amino acids. The CDR3 is CASTAGGRAFGNTIYF. The DNA of the CDR3 is TGTGCCAGCACCGCAGGGGGCAGAGCGTTCGGAAACACCATATATTTT.

V usage is TRBV12-5 and J usage is TRBJ1-1, with D perhaps matching TRBD1 (5 bases). V was cut by 6 bases and J by 1 base, with 9 bases left in between. From germline, CDR1 is LGHNT and CDR2 FRNRAP. The CDR3 runs to 13 residues. CDR3 sequence (DNA): TGTGCTAGTGGCCGTGACAGGAACACTGAAGCTTTCTTT. Protein sequence: CASGRDRNTEAFF. The full variable domain, its missing parts supplied by reference TRBV12-5 and TRBJ1-1, is DARVTQTPRHKVTEMGQEVTMRCQPILGHNTVFWYRQTMMQGLELLAYFRNRAPLDDSGMPKDRFSAEMPDATLATLKIQPSEPRDSAVYFCASGRDRNTEAFFGQGTRLTVV.

The J gene is TRBJ1-3, the V gene TRBV10-3; TRBD1 is a possible D gene (6 bases). This CDR3 is built from 17 residues. Trimming cost V 6 bases and J 8 bases, with 26 bases left between them. Germline CDR1 is ENHRY and CDR2 is SYGVKD. The CDR3 is CAIRITQGNATHDTIYF. As DNA, the CDR3 is TGTGCCATCAGAATTACACAGGGAAACGCTACCCACGACACCATATATTTT.

This clone has just one count. This sequence joins TRBV27 and TRBJ2-1; D perhaps matches TRBD2 (6 bases). V was trimmed by 4 bases and J by 5 bases, leaving 18 bases between them. Germline CDR1 reads MNHEY; CDR2 reads SMNVEV (reference sequence). This CDR3 region has 16 residues. CDR3 sequence (DNA): TGTGCCAGCAGTTGGAGGGGACCCCGGCTGGACAATGAGCAGTTCTTC. The encoded protein is CASSWRGPRLDNEQFF.

CDR3 sequence (DNA): TGTGCCAGCAGCTTAACAGCGAGAGGGTACAATGAGCAGTTCTTC. It encodes CASSLTARGYNEQFF. The chain has TRBV7-9 and TRBJ2-1, with a weak D call TRBD2 (5 bases). Trimming took off 2 bases at V and 4 bases at J, with 12 bases between the two ends. This CDR3 is 15 amino acids long. Germline CDR1 SEHNR, CDR2 FQNEAQ (reference sequence).

The chain employs TRBV27 and TRBJ2-7; the match to TRBD1 covers 8 bases. CDR3 length equals 15 residues. Germline V lookup: CDR1 MNHEY, CDR2 SMNVEV (reference sequence). The V segment lost 3 bases and the J segment 3 bases; nucleotides outside the gene matches: 7. The CDR3 here is CASSFIDRGSYEQYF. For the CDR3, the DNA is TGTGCCAGCAGTTTCATAGACAGGGGAAGCTACGAGCAGTACTTC.

The V call is TRBV6-1, the J call TRBJ1-5; no clear D. In germline, CDR1 is MNHNS, CDR2 SASEGT. V gave up 1 base and J gave up 9 bases, with 16 bases separating them. The CDR3 contains 15 residues. The CDR3 here is CASSEGDPLISPQHF. DNA of the CDR3: TGTGCCAGCAGTGAAGGAGATCCGTTGATATCGCCCCAGCATTTT.

The CDR3 DNA sequence: TGTGCCAGCAGTGACGGGACTAGCGCCGGGGAGCTGTTTTTT. It is translated as CASSDGTSAGELFF. This chain uses TRBV6-4 with TRBJ2-2; TRBD2 matches 10 bases. This CDR3 contains 14 residues. Germline CDR1 and CDR2: MRHNA and SNTAGT. V shed 2 bases, J shed 6 bases, and the junction held 0 bases outside the gene matches.

V usage is TRBV5-1 and J usage is TRBJ2-1; 8 nucleotides line up with TRBD1. The CDR3 covers 17 residues. CDR1 and CDR2 (germline): SGHRS, YFSETQ. J gave up 8 bases and V 4 bases, and 17 bases lay outside the gene matches. The chain's CDR3 is CASSLSLGRGPRDEQFF. In DNA, the CDR3 is TGCGCCAGCAGCCTCAGCCTCGGCAGGGGGCCTCGGGATGAGCAGTTCTTC.

This clone was observed a single time. The chain is built from TRBV29-1 and TRBJ1-2; D might be TRBD1 (6 bases). The length of the CDR3 is 12 residues. In germline, CDR1 is SQVTM, CDR2 ANQGSEA. Trimming shortened V by 7 bases and J by 8 bases, and 17 bases separated the two germline ends. The CDR3 region has the DNA TGCAGCGCTAATCAGGGGATGATCGGCTACACCTTC. This codes for CSANQGMIGYTF.

The chain has TRBV7-2 and TRBJ2-1, with 7 bases that match TRBD1. The length of the CDR3 is 13 residues. Germline CDR1 is SGHTA and CDR2 is FQGNSA. With V trimmed by 5 bases and J by 15 bases, 13 bases remained unmatched. CDR3 nucleotides: TGTGCCAGCAGCCCGATAACAGGGGTTTTTCCGTTCTTC. It codes for CASSPITGVFPFF.

The V and J genes are TRBV29-1 and TRBJ1-2; 7 nucleotides align to TRBD1. This CDR3 is 15 amino acids long. Germline-derived CDR1 and CDR2 are SQVTM and ANQGSEA. With V trimmed by 4 bases and J by 2 bases, 10 bases remained unmatched. The CDR3 sequence: CSVGQGETHNYGYTF. In nucleotides, the CDR3 is TGCAGCGTTGGTCAGGGGGAGACCCACAACTATGGCTACACCTTC.

This chain joins TRBV19 and TRBJ1-1; D uncertain. The CDR3 has 15 residues. Per the germline V gene, CDR1 is LNHDA and CDR2 is SQIVND (reference sequence). Deletions cut 5 bases from V and 5 bases from J, with 18 bases between. In nucleotides, the CDR3 is TGTGCCAGTAGTCTGCCTTCTTCTTCGGGGACTGAAGCTTTCTTT. Its translation is CASSLPSSSGTEAFF.

A note on this clone: At one end the junction does not follow the germline gene, possibly because of a read error. The chain joins TRBV18 to TRBJ2-6; TRBD1 agrees at 8 bases. In germline, CDR1 is KGHSH, CDR2 LQKENI. CDR3 size: 17 residues. DNA for the CDR3: TGTGCCAGCTCACCAGAGACAGGGGACCCTGGGGCCAACGCCCTGACTTTC. Translated: CASSPETGDPGANALTF.

This chain links TRBV2 with TRBJ2-5, with TRBD2 identical over 10 bases. The V segment lost 5 bases and the J segment 5 bases; nucleotides outside the gene matches: 5. This CDR3 spans 14 amino acids. Germline loops: CDR1 SNHLY, CDR2 FYNNEI. CDR3: CASSRAGGPETQYF. The CDR3 DNA reads TGTGCCAGCAGTCGAGCGGGGGGGCCGGAGACCCAGTACTTC.

Only a few counts were recorded for this clone. The chain links TRBV6-1 to TRBJ2-1; D unresolved. This CDR3 is built from 14 residues. V was pared by 2 bases and J by 9 bases, with 14 bases between. CDR1 MNHNS and CDR2 SASEGT come from the germline V gene. The chain's CDR3 is CASSERVTHREQFF. For the CDR3, the DNA is TGTGCCAGCAGTGAAAGAGTAACCCATCGTGAGCAGTTCTTC.

The CDR3 loop reads CATQRDQETQYF. CDR3 DNA sequence: TGTGCCACCCAGCGGGACCAAGAGACCCAGTACTTC. This chain links TRBV10-3 with TRBJ2-5; a possible D gene is TRBD2 (6 bases). Trimming stripped 10 bases from V and 0 bases from J, with 9 bases between. The V gene's germline CDR1 is ENHRY and CDR2 SYGVKD. The CDR3 has 12 residues.

The chain carries TRBV11-3 and TRBJ1-1; TRBD1 might be the D (6 bases). Germline loops: CDR1 SGHNT, CDR2 YENEEA. CDR3 length equals 15 residues. Trimming removed 1 base at V and 1 base at J, with 10 bases between. The CDR3 is CASSLGRGGNTEAFF. CDR3 sequence (DNA): TGTGCCAGCAGCTTAGGTAGGGGGGGGAACACTGAAGCTTTCTTT.

The chain is built from TRBV9 and TRBJ2-1; D possibly corresponds to TRBD2 (5 bases). Between the trimmed V and J ends, which lost 0 bases and 0 bases, there was a span of 13 bases. CDR3 length: 17 amino acids. The germline CDR1 and CDR2 sequences are SGDLS and YYNGEE. CDR3 protein: CASSVEAGLPSYNEQFF. For the CDR3, the DNA is TGTGCCAGCAGCGTAGAGGCGGGCCTCCCCTCCTACAATGAGCAGTTCTTC.